This TCR beta chain was identified during a study of cytomegalovirus exposure and HLA in healthy donors. With regard to this clone: Its cognate antigen is unknown.

The length of the CDR3 is 14 residues. Germline assignment: CDR1 SGHDT and CDR2 YYEEEE. Trimming removed 1 base from V and 4 bases from J, with 11 bases in between. Regarding the study as a whole: As confirmed in vitro, a few CMV-associated chains were specific for CMV antigens.

Both 60 Vbeta primers and 13 Jbeta primers went into the PCR. Generated by immunoSEQ multiplex PCR, the TCRdb table keeps only in-frame clones and is missing some. The repertoire holds approximately 210,000 clones, with around 79% as singletons. The sample was PBMCs. The chain carries TRBV5-6 and TRBJ1-1; D perhaps matches TRBD1 (6 bases). This TCR was sampled from a woman aged 45-65 years in good health and CMV-seronegative. CDR3 DNA sequence: TGTGCCAGCAGCTTGATGGGGGCCAGCACTGAAGCTTTCTTT. It specifies CASSLMGASTEAFF.